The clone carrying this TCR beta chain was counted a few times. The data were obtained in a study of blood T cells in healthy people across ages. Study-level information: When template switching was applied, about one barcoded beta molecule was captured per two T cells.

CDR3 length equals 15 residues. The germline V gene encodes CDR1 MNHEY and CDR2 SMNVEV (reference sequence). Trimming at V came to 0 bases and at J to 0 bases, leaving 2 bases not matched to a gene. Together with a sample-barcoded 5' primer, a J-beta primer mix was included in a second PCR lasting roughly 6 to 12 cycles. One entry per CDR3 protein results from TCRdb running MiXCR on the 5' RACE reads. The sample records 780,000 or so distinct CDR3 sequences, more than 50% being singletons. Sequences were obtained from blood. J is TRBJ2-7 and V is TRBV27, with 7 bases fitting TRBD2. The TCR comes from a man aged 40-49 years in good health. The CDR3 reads CASSLSRTSSYEQYF. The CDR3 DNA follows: TGTGCCAGCAGTTTATCCCGGACTAGCTCCTACGAGCAGTACTTC.